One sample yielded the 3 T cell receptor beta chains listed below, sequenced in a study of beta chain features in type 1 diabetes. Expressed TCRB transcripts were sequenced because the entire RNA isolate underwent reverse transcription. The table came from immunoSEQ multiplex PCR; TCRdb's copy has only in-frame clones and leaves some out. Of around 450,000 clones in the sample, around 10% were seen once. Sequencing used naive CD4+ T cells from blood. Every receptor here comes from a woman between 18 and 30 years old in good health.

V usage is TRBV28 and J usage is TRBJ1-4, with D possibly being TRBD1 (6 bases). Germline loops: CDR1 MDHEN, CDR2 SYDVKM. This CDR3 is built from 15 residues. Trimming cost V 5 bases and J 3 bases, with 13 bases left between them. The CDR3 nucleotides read TGTGCCAGCAGTCCCGGTGGACAGTCTAATGAAAAACTGTTTTTT. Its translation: CASSPGGQSNEKLFF.

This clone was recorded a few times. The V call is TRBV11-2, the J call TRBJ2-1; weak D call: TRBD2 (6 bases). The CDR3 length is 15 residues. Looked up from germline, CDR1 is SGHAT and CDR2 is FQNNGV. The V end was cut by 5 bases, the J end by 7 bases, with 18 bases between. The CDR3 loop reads CASSRGARVGNEQFF. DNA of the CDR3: TGTGCCAGCAGCCGCGGGGCCAGGGTTGGTAATGAGCAGTTCTTC.

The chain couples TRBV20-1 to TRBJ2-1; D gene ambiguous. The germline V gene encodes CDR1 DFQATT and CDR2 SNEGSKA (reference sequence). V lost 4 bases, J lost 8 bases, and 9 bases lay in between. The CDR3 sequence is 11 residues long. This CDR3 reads CSATPTHEQFF. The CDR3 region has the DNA TGCAGTGCTACACCGACGCATGAGCAGTTCTTC.